This TCR beta chain is drawn from a study of T cell responses to AZD1222 COVID-19 vaccine. Study-level points and caveats: A reported finding is that nearly half of spike-specific TCRs target unmutated variant regions. It was only a handful of AZD1222 recipients who were seropositive at baseline. The donor cohort was predominantly white British with a female majority, and clonal diversity may have been underestimated.

Produced via immunoSEQ multiplex PCR; TCRdb's table is partial and in-frame only. The table has more than 150,000 clones, 85% to 95% seen once. Germline-derived CDR1 and CDR2 are SEHNR and FQNEAQ (reference sequence). The CDR3 runs 12 residues. V was shortened by 1 base and J by 1 base, with 2 bases between the two germline ends. This clone came up a few times. Its antigen is currently unknown. Other DNA sequences in the same sample also yield this CDR3. Here the sequenced sample was peripheral blood, taken 28 days after the second AZD1222 dose. This chain links TRBV7-9 with TRBJ2-7; D call uncertain. This clonotype was obtained from an adult who received the AZD1222 COVID-19 vaccine. CDR3 sequence (DNA): TGTGCCAGCAGCTTAGGTTCCTACGAGCAGTACTTC. Encoded protein: CASSLGSYEQYF.